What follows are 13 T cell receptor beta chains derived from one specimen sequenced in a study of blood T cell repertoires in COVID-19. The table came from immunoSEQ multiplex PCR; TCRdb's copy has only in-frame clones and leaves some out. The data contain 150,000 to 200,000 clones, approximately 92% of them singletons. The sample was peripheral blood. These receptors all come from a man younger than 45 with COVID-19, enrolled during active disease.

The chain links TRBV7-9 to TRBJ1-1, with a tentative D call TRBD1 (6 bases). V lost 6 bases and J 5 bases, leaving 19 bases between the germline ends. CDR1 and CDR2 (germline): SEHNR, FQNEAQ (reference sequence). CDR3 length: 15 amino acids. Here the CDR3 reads CASRPTTGSGTEAFF. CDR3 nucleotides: TGTGCCAGCAGACCTACCACAGGGTCGGGTACTGAAGCTTTCTTT.

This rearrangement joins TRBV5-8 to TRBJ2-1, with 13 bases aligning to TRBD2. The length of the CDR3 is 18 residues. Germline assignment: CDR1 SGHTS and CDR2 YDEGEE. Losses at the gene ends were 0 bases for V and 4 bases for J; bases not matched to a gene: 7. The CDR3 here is CASSLVWGLAGSYNEQFF. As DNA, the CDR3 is TGTGCCAGCAGCTTGGTGTGGGGACTAGCGGGAAGTTACAATGAGCAGTTCTTC.

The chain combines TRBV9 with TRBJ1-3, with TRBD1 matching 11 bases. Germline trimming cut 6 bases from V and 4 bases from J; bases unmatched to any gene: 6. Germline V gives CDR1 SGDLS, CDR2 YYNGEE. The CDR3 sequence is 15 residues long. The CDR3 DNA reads TGTGCCAGCACCCCGGGACAGGGGGGAGGAAACACCATATATTTT. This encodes CASTPGQGGGNTIYF.

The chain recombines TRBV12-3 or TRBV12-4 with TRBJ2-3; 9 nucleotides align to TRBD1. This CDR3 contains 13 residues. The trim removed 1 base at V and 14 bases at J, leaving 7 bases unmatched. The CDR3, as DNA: TGTGCCAGCAGTTTAGACAGGGGGCGGGGTCTGTATTTT. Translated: CASSLDRGRGLYF.

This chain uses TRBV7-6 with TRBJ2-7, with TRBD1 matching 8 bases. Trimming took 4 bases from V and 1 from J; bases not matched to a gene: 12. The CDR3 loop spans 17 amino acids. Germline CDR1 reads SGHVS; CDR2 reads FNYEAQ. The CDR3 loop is CASSWGQDTTFSYEQYF. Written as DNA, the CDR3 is TGTGCCAGCAGCTGGGGACAGGACACTACGTTTTCCTACGAGCAGTACTTC. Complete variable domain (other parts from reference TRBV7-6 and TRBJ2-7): GAGVSQSPRYKVTKRGQDVALRCDPISGHVSLYWYRQALGQGPEFLTYFNYEAQQDKSGLPNDRFSAERPEGSISTLTIQRTEQRDSAMYRCASSWGQDTTFSYEQYFGPGTRLTVT.

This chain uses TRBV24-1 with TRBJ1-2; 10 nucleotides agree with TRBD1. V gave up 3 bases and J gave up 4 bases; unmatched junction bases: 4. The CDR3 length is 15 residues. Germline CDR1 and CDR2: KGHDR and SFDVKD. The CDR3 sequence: CATSDTRQGAYGYTF. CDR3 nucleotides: TGTGCCACCAGTGATACACGACAGGGGGCCTATGGCTACACCTTC.

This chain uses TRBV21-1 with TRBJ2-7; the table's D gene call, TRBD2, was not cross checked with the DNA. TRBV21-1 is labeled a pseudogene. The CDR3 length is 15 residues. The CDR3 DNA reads TGTGCCAGCAGCAAAGCGTACCTAGCGGACGGGGAGCAGTACTTC. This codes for CASSKAYLADGEQYF.

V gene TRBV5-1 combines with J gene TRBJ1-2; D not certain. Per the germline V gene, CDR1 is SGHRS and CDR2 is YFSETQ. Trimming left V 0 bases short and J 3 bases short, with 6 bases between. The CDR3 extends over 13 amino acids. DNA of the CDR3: TGCGCCAGCAGCTTGGGAGGCGACTATGGCTACACCTTC. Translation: CASSLGGDYGYTF.

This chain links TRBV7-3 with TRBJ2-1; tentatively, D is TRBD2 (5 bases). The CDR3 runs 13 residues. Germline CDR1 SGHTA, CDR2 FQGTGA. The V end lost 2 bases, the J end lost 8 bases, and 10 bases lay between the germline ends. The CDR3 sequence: CASSLPGSHEQFF. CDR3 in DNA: TGTGCCAGCAGCTTACCGGGGAGCCATGAGCAGTTCTTC. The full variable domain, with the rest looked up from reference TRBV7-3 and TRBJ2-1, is GAGVSQTPSNKVTEKGKYVELRCDPISGHTALYWYRQSLGQGPEFLIYFQGTGAADDSGLPNDRFFAVRPEGSVSTLKIQRTERGDSAVYLCASSLPGSHEQFFGPGTRLTVL.

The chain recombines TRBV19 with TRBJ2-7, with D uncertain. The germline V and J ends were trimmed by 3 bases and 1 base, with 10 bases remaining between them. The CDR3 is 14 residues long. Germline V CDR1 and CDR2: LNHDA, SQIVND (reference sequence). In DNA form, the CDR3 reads TGTGCCAGTAGTATTAGAGGTTTTTCCTACGAGCAGTACTTC. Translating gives CASSIRGFSYEQYF.

The CDR3, as DNA: TGTGCCAGCAGCCAAGGGACAGGGCGTCATAGCAATCAGCCCCAGCATTTT. It encodes CASSQGTGRHSNQPQHF. The chain has TRBV3-1 (or the pseudogene TRBV3-2) and TRBJ1-5; the match to TRBD1 covers 8 bases. Losses at the gene ends were 1 base for V and 0 bases for J; bases not matched to a gene: 5. Germline V gives CDR1 LGHDT, CDR2 YNNKEL (reference sequence). This CDR3 comprises 17 residues.

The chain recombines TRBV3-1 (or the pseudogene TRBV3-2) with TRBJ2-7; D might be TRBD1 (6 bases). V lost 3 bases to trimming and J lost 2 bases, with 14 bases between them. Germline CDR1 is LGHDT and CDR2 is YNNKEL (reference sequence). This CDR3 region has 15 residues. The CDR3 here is CASSHQGLSTYEQYF. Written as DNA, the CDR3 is TGTGCCAGCAGCCACCAGGGGTTATCAACCTACGAGCAGTACTTC.

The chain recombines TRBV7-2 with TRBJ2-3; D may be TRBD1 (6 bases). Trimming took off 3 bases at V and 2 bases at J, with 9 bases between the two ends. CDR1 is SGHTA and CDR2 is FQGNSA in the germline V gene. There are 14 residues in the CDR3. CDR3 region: CASSFGQHTDTQYF. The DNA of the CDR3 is TGTGCCAGCAGCTTCGGACAGCACACAGATACGCAGTATTTT.